One sample yielded the 29 T cell receptor beta chains listed below, sequenced in a study of identifying expanded T cells in peripheral blood (dated by TCRdb to the late 2010s). Library method: the immunoSEQ multiplex PCR assay. TCRdb re-hosts the immuneACCESS table, in-frame sequences only. Its copies lack some clones; in the studies checked, an unresolved V gene accounts for under half of them, and the cause for the rest is not known. This sample gives roughly 100,000 clones in total; approximately 88% of them show up just once. Less than 15% of the sample is in the top ten clones. Sequenced: blood. The receptor set was obtained from a person aged 18 to 75 in good health.

The chain combines TRBV7-3 with TRBJ1-1; possible D gene TRBD1, 5 bases. The germline CDR1 and CDR2 sequences are SGHTA and FQGTGA. The CDR3 contains 14 residues. V dropped 4 bases and J dropped 7 bases, with 16 bases sitting between them. CDR3 sequence reads: CASSSWGGQNEAFF. The DNA of the CDR3 is TGTGCCAGCAGCTCGTGGGGAGGACAAAATGAAGCTTTCTTT.

The chain couples TRBV4-2 to TRBJ1-2; 7 bases agree with TRBD1. CDR1 is LGHNA and CDR2 is YNFKEQ in the germline V gene. With V trimmed by 6 bases and J by 1 base, 8 bases remained unmatched. The CDR3 has 15 amino acids. This CDR3 reads CASSPHRDSNYGYTF. The CDR3 DNA reads TGTGCCAGCAGTCCGCACCGGGACAGTAACTATGGCTACACCTTC.

The chain recombines TRBV11-3 with TRBJ2-2; D is ambiguous. V shed 1 base and J shed 8 bases, with 8 bases lying between them. CDR1 and CDR2 from the germline V gene are SGHNT and YENEEA. The CDR3 covers 13 residues. The CDR3 DNA follows: TGTGCCAGCAGCTTAGCCCTCGCGGGGGAGCTGTTTTTT. This encodes CASSLALAGELFF. The whole variable domain, filled in from reference TRBV11-3 and TRBJ2-2, reads EAGVVQSPRYKIIEKKQPVAFWCNPISGHNTLYWYLQNLGQGPELLIRYENEEAVDDSQLPKDRFSAERLKGVDSTLKIQPAELGDSAVYLCASSLALAGELFFGEGSRLTVL.

The rearrangement uses TRBV9 and TRBJ2-7, with D perhaps TRBD2 (6 bases). The CDR3 has 14 amino acids. Trimming left V 2 bases short and J 2 bases short, with 11 bases between. The germline CDR1 and CDR2 sequences are SGDLS and YYNGEE. The CDR3 region is CASSVLEGTYEQYF. The CDR3 region has the DNA TGTGCCAGCAGCGTCCTGGAGGGCACCTACGAGCAGTACTTC.

The chain joins TRBV19 to TRBJ2-7; possibly TRBD1 or TRBD2 for D (6 bases each). Germline V gene data show CDR1 as LNHDA and CDR2 as SQIVND (reference sequence). V was shortened by 1 base and J by 0 bases, with 10 bases between the two germline ends. The CDR3 totals 15 residues. The CDR3 nucleotides are TGTGCCAGTAGTATAGGCCCGGGGGCCTCCTACGAGCAGTACTTC. Amino acids: CASSIGPGASYEQYF.

The chain employs TRBV5-4 and TRBJ2-5; D is unresolved. Trimming removed 4 bases from V and 5 bases from J, with 15 bases in between. The germline V gene has CDR1 SGHNT and CDR2 YYREEE (reference sequence). The CDR3 runs 14 residues. The CDR3 spells CASSPDVLEETQYF. The CDR3, as DNA: TGTGCCAGCAGCCCGGACGTCCTGGAGGAGACCCAGTACTTC.

The chain employs TRBV25-1 and TRBJ2-3; maybe TRBD1 (5 bases). Germline CDR1 MGHDK, CDR2 SYGVNS. Trimming left V 1 base short and J 3 bases short, with 8 bases between. This CDR3 comprises 14 residues. CDR3 nucleotides: TGTGCCAGCAGTGAATGGGCAGGGACAGATACGCAGTATTTT. Protein sequence: CASSEWAGTDTQYF.

The J gene is TRBJ2-1, the V gene TRBV5-1, with D perhaps matching TRBD1 (5 bases). Trimming cost V 0 bases and J 6 bases, with 19 bases left between them. Germline lookup yields CDR1 SGHRS and CDR2 YFSETQ. CDR3 size: 17 residues. CDR3: CASSLGLGPLGANEQFF. The CDR3 nucleotides read TGCGCCAGCAGCTTGGGGCTGGGTCCCCTAGGGGCCAATGAGCAGTTCTTC. Variable domain in full (rest from reference TRBV5-1 and TRBJ2-1): KAGVTQTPRYLIKTRGQQVTLSCSPISGHRSVSWYQQTPGQGLQFLFEYFSETQRNKGNFPGRFSGRQFSNSRSEMNVSTLELGDSALYLCASSLGLGPLGANEQFFGPGTRLTVL.

The chain uses TRBV23-1 and TRBJ2-2; 8 bases fit TRBD1. TRBV23-1 is an ORF, and what it does is uncertain. CDR3 length equals 13 residues. The CDR3 spells CSVDRDHCGELFF. Written as DNA, the CDR3 is TGCTCGGTGGACAGGGACCATTGCGGGGAGCTGTTTTTT.

V gene TRBV7-9 combines with J gene TRBJ2-1, with no clear D. The V gene lost 5 bases and the J gene lost 2 bases, with 7 bases spanning the gap. The CDR3 length is 13 residues. Germline values: CDR1 SEHNR, CDR2 FQNEAQ (reference sequence). CDR3 in DNA: TGTGCCAGCAGCACTAATCCCTACAATGAGCAGTTCTTC. Amino acids: CASSTNPYNEQFF.

The CDR3 DNA sequence: TGTGCCAGCACGGGGACAGATTACTACGAGCAGTACTTC. This encodes CASTGTDYYEQYF. The chain employs TRBV7-9 and TRBJ2-7, with 7 bases matching TRBD1. Losses at the gene ends were 7 bases for V and 3 bases for J; bases not matched to a gene: 6. The CDR3 loop spans 13 amino acids. Looked up from germline, CDR1 is SEHNR and CDR2 is FQNEAQ (reference sequence).

The chain recombines TRBV5-1 with TRBJ2-7; D might be TRBD1 or TRBD2, each matching 6 bases. Germline values: CDR1 SGHRS, CDR2 YFSETQ. Trimming removed 3 bases at V and 5 bases at J, with 21 bases between. The CDR3 loop spans 16 amino acids. Written as DNA, the CDR3 is TGCGCCAGCAGCTATACTAGCCGGGGGCCTTCGAACGAGCAGTACTTC. It codes for CASSYTSRGPSNEQYF.

The V call is TRBV29-1, the J call TRBJ1-2; 7 bases line up with TRBD1. The CDR3 is made up of 13 amino acids. Germline V gene data show CDR1 as SQVTM and CDR2 as ANQGSEA. Trimming cost V 7 bases and J 4 bases; bases outside gene matches: 9. This CDR3 is CSASDREGYGYTF. The CDR3 DNA is TGCAGCGCCTCAGACAGGGAAGGCTATGGCTACACCTTC. Variable domain in full (rest from reference TRBV29-1 and TRBJ1-2): SAVISQKPSRDICQRGTSLTIQCQVDSQVTMMFWYRQQPGQSLTLIATANQGSEATYESGFVIDKFPISRPNLTFSTLTVSNMSPEDSSIYLCSASDREGYGYTFGSGTRLTVV.

The gene calls are TRBV5-1 and TRBJ2-3; 10 bases fit TRBD2. The junction had 7 bases not matched to a gene; V was cut back by 2 bases and J by 4 bases. This CDR3 has 16 amino acids. The germline CDR1 and CDR2 sequences are SGHRS and YFSETQ. The CDR3 sequence: CASSFGRSGGPDTQYF. CDR3 in DNA: TGCGCCAGCAGCTTTGGACGTAGCGGGGGGCCAGATACGCAGTATTTT.

This chain links TRBV5-4 with TRBJ2-3; 11 bases line up with TRBD2. The CDR3 extends over 16 amino acids. Germline assignment: CDR1 SGHNT and CDR2 YYREEE (reference sequence). Losses at the gene ends were 0 bases for V and 6 bases for J; bases not matched to a gene: 6. The CDR3 loop reads CASSLELAGDWDTQYF. Written as DNA, the CDR3 is TGTGCCAGCAGCTTGGAACTAGCGGGGGATTGGGATACGCAGTATTTT.

V is TRBV9 and J is TRBJ2-3; maybe TRBD1 (6 bases). The CDR3 contains 15 residues. V lost 5 bases and J 3 bases, leaving 16 bases between the germline ends. Germline CDR1 and CDR2: SGDLS and YYNGEE. The CDR3 DNA reads as TGTGCCAGCAGTGAGGGGGTTACCCATACAGATACGCAGTATTTT. It is translated as CASSEGVTHTDTQYF.

The chain links TRBV30 to TRBJ2-7; 12 nucleotides line up with TRBD2. The CDR3 is 15 residues long. Trimming removed 2 bases from V and 0 bases from J; junction bases left unmatched: 2. CDR1 GTSNPN and CDR2 SVGIG come from the germline V gene (reference sequence). For the CDR3, the DNA is TGTGCCTGGAGTCTGACTAGCGGGAGCTCCTACGAGCAGTACTTC. It codes for CAWSLTSGSSYEQYF.

The genes are TRBV7-2 and TRBJ2-3; 8 positions match TRBD1. V was pared by 3 bases and J by 3 bases, with 5 bases of the junction left unmatched. Germline V CDR1 and CDR2: SGHTA, FQGNSA. The CDR3 is made up of 15 amino acids. CDR3 protein: CASSLKTGATDTQYF. The CDR3 DNA is TGTGCCAGCAGCTTGAAGACAGGGGCTACAGATACGCAGTATTTT.

The chain joins TRBV5-1 to TRBJ2-3; the match to TRBD2 covers 8 bases. CDR1 is SGHRS and CDR2 is YFSETQ in the germline V gene. This CDR3 is built from 17 residues. Unmatched junction bases numbered 6, after V lost 0 bases and J lost 0 bases. CDR3 in amino acids: CASSLDGGGTSTDTQYF. The CDR3 DNA reads as TGCGCCAGCAGCTTGGATGGCGGGGGGACTAGCACAGATACGCAGTATTTT.

V usage is TRBV19 and J usage is TRBJ2-1; TRBD1 matches 7 bases. With 6 bases clipped from V and 2 bases from J, the junction kept 4 bases outside the gene matches. The CDR3 consists of 14 residues. Germline V gene data show CDR1 as LNHDA and CDR2 as SQIVND (reference sequence). In nucleotides, the CDR3 is TGTGCCAGTAGCGGGACAGCCGCCTACAATGAGCAGTTCTTC. Its translation is CASSGTAAYNEQFF.

In its sample, this clone was seen once. V and J are TRBV6-5 and TRBJ2-1; 9 bases agree with TRBD2. The V and J ends lost 2 bases and 8 bases, in that order; junction bases with no gene match: 7. This CDR3 region has 15 residues. Germline CDR1 MNHEY, CDR2 SVGAGI. The CDR3 DNA reads as TGTGCCAGCAGTTACGAGTTAGCGGGAGATCATGAGCAGTTCTTC. Its translation: CASSYELAGDHEQFF.

The chain employs TRBV18 and TRBJ1-1; no firm D call. The CDR3 has 15 residues. The V gene's germline CDR1 is KGHSH and CDR2 LQKENI. Trimming removed 5 bases from V and 0 bases from J, with 13 bases in between. The CDR3 sequence is CASSTRTEMNTEAFF. The DNA of the CDR3 is TGTGCCAGCTCAACCCGGACGGAGATGAACACTGAAGCTTTCTTT.

The rearrangement joins TRBV10-1 to TRBJ2-3; 10 bases match TRBD1. V was clipped by 0 bases and J by 1 base; unmatched bases: 4. This CDR3 has 17 amino acids. Germline CDR1 reads WNHNN; CDR2 reads SYGVQD (reference sequence). The CDR3 nucleotides are TGCGCCAGCAGTGAGTCCGGCGGGACAGGGGGCACAGATACGCAGTATTTT. Protein: CASSESGGTGGTDTQYF.

The chain is built from TRBV7-2 and TRBJ2-5; D is uncertain. This CDR3 comprises 14 residues. Germline-derived CDR1 and CDR2 are SGHTA and FQGNSA. The ends were cut back, 4 bases at V and 4 bases at J, with 13 bases in the middle. CDR3 bases: TGTGCCAGCAGCTCGGACCCCCGCGGAGAGACCCAGTACTTC. This sequence encodes CASSSDPRGETQYF.

V usage is TRBV29-1 and J usage is TRBJ2-7; TRBD1 aligns across 8 bases. CDR3 length equals 14 residues. The germline V gene encodes CDR1 SQVTM and CDR2 ANQGSEA. Trimming took 0 bases from V and 3 from J; bases not matched to a gene: 4. In nucleotides, the CDR3 is TGCAGCGTTGAAGAGGGACAGGTGGGCTACGAGCAGTACTTC. It yields the protein CSVEEGQVGYEQYF.

The V call is TRBV6-6, the J call TRBJ1-1; D is unresolved. CDR1 and CDR2 (germline): MNHNY, SVGAGI (reference sequence). V lost 2 bases and J 4 bases, leaving 11 bases between the germline ends. The CDR3 runs 14 residues. CDR3 bases: TGTGCCAGCAGTTACGTTCAGTCGGGCACTGAAGCTTTCTTT. Translated, it gives CASSYVQSGTEAFF.

The chain couples TRBV7-2 to TRBJ1-4; D remains ambiguous. Germline CDR1 SGHTA, CDR2 FQGNSA. The V end lost 5 bases, the J end lost 7 bases, and 14 bases lay between the germline ends. The CDR3 sequence is 14 residues long. CDR3 protein: CASSVSWAVEKLFF. CDR3 nucleotide sequence: TGTGCCAGCAGCGTATCCTGGGCGGTTGAAAAACTGTTTTTT. Full variable domain (remainder filled in from reference TRBV7-2 and TRBJ1-4): GAGVSQSPSNKVTEKGKDVELRCDPISGHTALYWYRQSLGQGLEFLIYFQGNSAPDKSGLPSDRFSAERTGGSVSTLTIQRTQQEDSAVYLCASSVSWAVEKLFFGSGTQLSVL.

This clone was seen a few times. V gene TRBV9 combines with J gene TRBJ2-1, with 9 bases fitting TRBD1. CDR3 length: 16 amino acids. V gave up 0 bases and J gave up 6 bases; unmatched junction bases: 7. Germline values: CDR1 SGDLS, CDR2 YYNGEE. CDR3 bases: TGTGCCAGCAGCGTAGGCGTAGGACAGGGGTTCAATGAGCAGTTCTTC. Translated: CASSVGVGQGFNEQFF.

The chain joins TRBV7-2 to TRBJ1-3; 10 bases fit TRBD1. The CDR3 covers 18 residues. Germline CDR1 is SGHTA and CDR2 is FQGNSA. J gave up 1 base and V 4 bases, and 10 bases lay outside the gene matches. CDR3 nucleotide sequence: TGTGCCAGCAGCTCCACCGGGACAGGGGAGTCATCTGGAAACACCATATATTTT. Its protein product is CASSSTGTGESSGNTIYF.